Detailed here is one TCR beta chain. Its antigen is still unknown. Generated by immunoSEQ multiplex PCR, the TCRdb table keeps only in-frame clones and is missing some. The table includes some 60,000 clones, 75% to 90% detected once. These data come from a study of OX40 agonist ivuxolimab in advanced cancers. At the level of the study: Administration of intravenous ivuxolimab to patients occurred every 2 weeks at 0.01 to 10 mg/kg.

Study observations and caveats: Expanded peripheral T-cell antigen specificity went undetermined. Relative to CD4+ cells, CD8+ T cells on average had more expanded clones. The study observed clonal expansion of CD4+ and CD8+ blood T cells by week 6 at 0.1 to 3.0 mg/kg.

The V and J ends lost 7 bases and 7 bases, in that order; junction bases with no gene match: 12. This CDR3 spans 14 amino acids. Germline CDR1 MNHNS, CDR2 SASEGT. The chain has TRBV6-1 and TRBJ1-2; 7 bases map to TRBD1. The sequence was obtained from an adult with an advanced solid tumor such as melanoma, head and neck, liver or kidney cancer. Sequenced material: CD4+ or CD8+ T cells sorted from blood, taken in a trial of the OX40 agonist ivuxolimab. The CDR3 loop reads CASTNTQGSGGYTF. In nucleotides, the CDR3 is TGTGCCAGCACCAATACACAGGGGTCTGGTGGCTACACCTTC.